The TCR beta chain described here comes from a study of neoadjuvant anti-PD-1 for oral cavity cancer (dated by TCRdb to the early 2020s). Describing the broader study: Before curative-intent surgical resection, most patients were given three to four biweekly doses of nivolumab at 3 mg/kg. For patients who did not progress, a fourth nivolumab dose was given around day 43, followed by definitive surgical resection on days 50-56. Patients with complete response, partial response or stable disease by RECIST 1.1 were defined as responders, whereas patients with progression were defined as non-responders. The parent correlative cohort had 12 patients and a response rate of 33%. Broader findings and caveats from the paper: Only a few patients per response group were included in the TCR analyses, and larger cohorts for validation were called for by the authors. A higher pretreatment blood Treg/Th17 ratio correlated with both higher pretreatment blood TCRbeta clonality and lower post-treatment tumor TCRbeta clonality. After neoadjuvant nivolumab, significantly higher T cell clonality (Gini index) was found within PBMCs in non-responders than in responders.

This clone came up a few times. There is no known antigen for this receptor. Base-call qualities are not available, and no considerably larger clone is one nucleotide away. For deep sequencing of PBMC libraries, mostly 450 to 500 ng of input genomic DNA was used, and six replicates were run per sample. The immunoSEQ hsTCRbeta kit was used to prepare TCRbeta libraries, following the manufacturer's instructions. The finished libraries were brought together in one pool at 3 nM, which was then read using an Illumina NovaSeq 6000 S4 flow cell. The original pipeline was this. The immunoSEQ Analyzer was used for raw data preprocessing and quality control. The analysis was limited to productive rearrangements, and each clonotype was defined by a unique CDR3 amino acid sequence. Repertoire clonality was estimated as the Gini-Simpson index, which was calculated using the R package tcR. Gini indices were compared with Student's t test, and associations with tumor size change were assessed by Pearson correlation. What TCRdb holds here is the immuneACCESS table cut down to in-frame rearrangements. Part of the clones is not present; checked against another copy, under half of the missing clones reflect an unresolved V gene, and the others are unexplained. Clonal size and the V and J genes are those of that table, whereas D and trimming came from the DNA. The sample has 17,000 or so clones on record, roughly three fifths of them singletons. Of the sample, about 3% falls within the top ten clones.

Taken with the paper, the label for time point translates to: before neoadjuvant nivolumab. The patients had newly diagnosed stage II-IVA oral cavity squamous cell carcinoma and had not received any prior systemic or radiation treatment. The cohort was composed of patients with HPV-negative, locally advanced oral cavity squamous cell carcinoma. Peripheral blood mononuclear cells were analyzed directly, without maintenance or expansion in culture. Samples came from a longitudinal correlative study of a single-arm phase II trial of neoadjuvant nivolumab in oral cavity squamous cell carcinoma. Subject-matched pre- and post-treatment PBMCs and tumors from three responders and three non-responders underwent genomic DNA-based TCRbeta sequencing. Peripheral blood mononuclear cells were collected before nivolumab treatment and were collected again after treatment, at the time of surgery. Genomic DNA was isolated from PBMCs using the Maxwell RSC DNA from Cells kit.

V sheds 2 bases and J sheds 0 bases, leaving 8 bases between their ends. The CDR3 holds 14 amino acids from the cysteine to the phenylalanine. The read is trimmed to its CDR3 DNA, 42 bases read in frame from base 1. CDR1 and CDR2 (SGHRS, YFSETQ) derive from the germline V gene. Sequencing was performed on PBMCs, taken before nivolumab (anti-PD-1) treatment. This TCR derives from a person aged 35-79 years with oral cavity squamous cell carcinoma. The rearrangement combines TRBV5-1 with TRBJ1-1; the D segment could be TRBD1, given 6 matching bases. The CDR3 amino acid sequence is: CASSFSGVNTEAFF. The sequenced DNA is TGCGCCAGCAGCTTCTCAGGGGTGAACACTGAAGCTTTCTTT. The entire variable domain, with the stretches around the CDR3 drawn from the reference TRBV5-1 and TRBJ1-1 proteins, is KAGVTQTPRYLIKTRGQQVTLSCSPISGHRSVSWYQQTPGQGLQFLFEYFSETQRNKGNFPGRFSGRQFSNSRSEMNVSTLELGDSALYLCASSFSGVNTEAFFGQGTRLTVV.